What follows are 20 T cell receptor beta chains derived from one specimen sequenced in a study of chemoradiotherapy in HPV16-positive cancers. Here immunoSEQ multiplex PCR was the method, and the copy in TCRdb shows in-frame clones only, minus some. Of more than 15,000 clones detected, roughly three quarters appear once; the ten largest clones hold around 9.9%. Specimen collection occurred from a patient who underwent chemoradiotherapy. All receptors come from a human donor with HPV-associated anogenital cancer.

V usage is TRBV30 and J usage is TRBJ2-5; D tentatively fits TRBD1 or TRBD2 (5 bases each). Germline V gene sequence: CDR1 GTSNPN, CDR2 SVGIG (reference sequence). Trimming took off 4 bases at V and 3 bases at J, with 12 bases between the two ends. The CDR3 has 13 amino acids. The CDR3 reads CAWKGEGKETQYF. The DNA of the CDR3 is TGTGCCTGGAAGGGAGAGGGGAAAGAGACCCAGTACTTC.

The chain recombines TRBV14 with TRBJ2-7; D gene ambiguous. Germline CDR1 reads SGHDN; CDR2 reads FVKESK. The CDR3 runs to 14 residues. V dropped 0 bases and J dropped 2 bases, with 8 bases sitting between them. The CDR3 DNA sequence: TGTGCCAGCAGCCAAGACCGCCAGGCCTACGAGCAGTACTTC. Protein product: CASSQDRQAYEQYF.

The V gene is TRBV25-1, the J gene TRBJ1-1; TRBD1 aligns across 11 bases. The CDR3 extends over 15 amino acids. J lost 7 bases, V lost 7 bases, and 11 bases had no gene match. Germline V lookup: CDR1 MGHDK, CDR2 SYGVNS. The CDR3 loop reads CASTDRGTGGNEAFF. CDR3 in DNA: TGTGCCAGCACCGACCGGGGGACAGGGGGGAATGAAGCTTTCTTT. Based on the CDR3 plus reference TRBV25-1 and TRBJ1-1, the full variable domain is EADIYQTPRYLVIGTGKKITLECSQTMGHDKMYWYQQDPGMELHLIHYSYGVNSTEKGDLSSESTVSRIRTEHFPLTLESARPSHTSQYLCASTDRGTGGNEAFFGQGTRLTVV.

This clone turned up a few times. The CDR3 region is CASSPRPNTEAFF. In DNA form, the CDR3 reads TGTGCCAGCAGCCCCCGGCCAAACACTGAAGCTTTCTTT. This rearrangement joins TRBV9 to TRBJ1-1; D gene uncertain. The CDR3 runs to 13 residues. Per the germline V gene, CDR1 is SGDLS and CDR2 is YYNGEE. Trimming stripped 4 bases from V and 2 bases from J, with 9 bases between.

CDR3 nucleotides: TGTGCCAGCTCACGGACCGCGGGGGGCCTACGATACTACGAGCAGTACTTC. Amino acid sequence: CASSRTAGGLRYYEQYF. The chain has TRBV18 and TRBJ2-7, with TRBD2 identical over 8 bases. V lost 4 bases to trimming and J lost 3 bases; unmatched junction nucleotides: 14. CDR3 length equals 17 residues. The V gene's germline CDR1 is KGHSH and CDR2 LQKENI.

This rearrangement joins TRBV7-2 to TRBJ2-7; D not resolved. Trimming left V 0 bases short and J 0 bases short, with 12 bases between. The germline V gene has CDR1 SGHTA and CDR2 FQGNSA. CDR3 size: 16 residues. The CDR3 spells CASSLAPGWNSYEQYF. The CDR3 bases are TGTGCCAGCAGCTTAGCGCCCGGCTGGAACTCCTACGAGCAGTACTTC.

The count of this clone is one. This chain uses TRBV2 with TRBJ2-7; no definite D call. Trimming took 8 bases from V and 4 from J, leaving 12 bases between them. The CDR3 consists of 12 residues. Germline V lookup: CDR1 SNHLY, CDR2 FYNNEI. The CDR3 DNA follows: TGTGCCAGCGGAAGAGAGATGTACGAGCAGTACTTC. Its protein is CASGREMYEQYF.

The V call is TRBV28, the J call TRBJ1-5; no firm D call. Trimming stripped 1 base from V and 3 bases from J, with 4 bases between. Germline CDR1 MDHEN, CDR2 SYDVKM. The CDR3 consists of 13 residues. CDR3 region: CASSLYSNQPQHF. The CDR3 DNA sequence: TGTGCCAGCAGTTTATACTCCAATCAGCCCCAGCATTTT.

J is TRBJ1-5 and V is TRBV2; D is possibly TRBD1 (5 bases). V lost 3 bases, J lost 0 bases, and 9 bases lay in between. This CDR3 spans 15 amino acids. In germline, CDR1 is SNHLY, CDR2 FYNNEI. The CDR3 sequence: CASSDRGISNQPQHF. CDR3 bases: TGTGCCAGCAGTGACCGGGGGATTAGCAATCAGCCCCAGCATTTT.

The J gene is TRBJ1-2, the V gene TRBV5-4, with D possibly matching TRBD1 (5 bases). Germline CDR1 and CDR2: SGHNT and YYREEE (reference sequence). V shed 2 bases and J shed 0 bases, with 11 bases lying between them. This CDR3 region has 15 residues. In DNA, the CDR3 is TGTGCCAGCAGCTTAGGGGACCGATCTAACTATGGCTACACCTTC. It specifies CASSLGDRSNYGYTF. Drawing the rest from reference TRBV5-4 and TRBJ1-2, the complete variable domain is ETGVTQSPTHLIKTRGQQVTLRCSSQSGHNTVSWYQQALGQGPQFIFQYYREEENGRGNFPPRFSGLQFPNYSSELNVNALELDDSALYLCASSLGDRSNYGYTFGSGTRLTVV.

The chain carries TRBV2 and TRBJ2-1; D not certain. The V gene's germline CDR1 is SNHLY and CDR2 FYNNEI. Between the trimmed V and J ends, which lost 7 bases and 0 bases, there was a span of 10 bases. The CDR3 length is 14 residues. Here the CDR3 DNA reads TGTGCCAGCACAGCCACAACCTCCTACAATGAGCAGTTCTTC. Its translation: CASTATTSYNEQFF.

The V and J genes are TRBV15 and TRBJ2-3; 9 bases line up with TRBD1. Germline assignment: CDR1 LNHNV and CDR2 YYDKDF (reference sequence). The CDR3 consists of 15 residues. V was pared by 0 bases and J by 4 bases, with 2 bases of the junction left unmatched. The chain's CDR3 is CATSRDGTGPDTQYF. CDR3 sequence (DNA): TGTGCCACCAGCAGAGATGGGACAGGGCCAGATACGCAGTATTTT.

This clone was detected once. The chain employs TRBV28 and TRBJ1-1; no clear D. Trimming took 6 bases from V and 1 from J, leaving 6 bases between them. The CDR3 contains 12 residues. Germline-derived CDR1 and CDR2 are MDHEN and SYDVKM. CDR3 nucleotides: TGTGCCAGCAGCTACAAGAACACTGAAGCTTTCTTT. The encoded protein is CASSYKNTEAFF.

This clone came up a few times. The rearrangement links TRBV19 to TRBJ2-2; the D gene could be TRBD1 or TRBD2 (5 bases each). Deletions cut 8 bases from V and 4 bases from J, with 17 bases between. The V gene's germline CDR1 is LNHDA and CDR2 SQIVND (reference sequence). The CDR3 spans 15 residues. CDR3 sequence reads: CASGNRGVGTGELFF. The CDR3 DNA reads as TGTGCCAGTGGCAACCGAGGGGTAGGCACCGGGGAGCTGTTTTTT.

This chain connects TRBV5-1 to TRBJ2-2; D uncertain. CDR3 size: 18 residues. Germline CDR1 reads SGHRS; CDR2 reads YFSETQ. Trimming cost V 0 bases and J 4 bases, with 19 bases left between them. CDR3 protein: CASSLDEQPPIGTGELFF. The CDR3, as DNA: TGCGCCAGCAGCTTGGATGAACAGCCCCCTATTGGCACCGGGGAGCTGTTTTTT.

The J gene is TRBJ1-2, the V gene TRBV29-1; 8 nucleotides agree with TRBD1. Germline CDR1 is SQVTM and CDR2 is ANQGSEA. The CDR3 loop spans 13 amino acids. The ends lost 6 bases at V and 5 bases at J; junction bases unmatched: 8. CDR3 amino acids: CSVYDRGDYGYTF. The CDR3 DNA sequence: TGCAGCGTCTACGACAGGGGAGATTATGGCTACACCTTC.

This clone was picked up one time. The rearrangement joins TRBV5-1 to TRBJ2-1; 7 bases line up with TRBD2. V was clipped by 1 base and J by 5 bases; unmatched bases: 6. The CDR3 length is 15 residues. The germline V gene has CDR1 SGHRS and CDR2 YFSETQ. The CDR3 spells CASSLFGLADNEQFF. The CDR3 coding sequence is TGCGCCAGCAGCTTGTTTGGGCTAGCGGACAATGAGCAGTTCTTC.

CDR3 bases: TGTGCCAGCAGCGTACCGGGATCTAATGAAAAACTGTTTTTT. Its translation is CASSVPGSNEKLFF. The chain joins TRBV7-2 to TRBJ1-4; D gene uncertain. The V end lost 5 bases, the J end lost 3 bases, and 10 bases lay between the germline ends. The CDR3 contains 14 residues. Looked up from germline, CDR1 is SGHTA and CDR2 is FQGNSA.

V is TRBV30 and J is TRBJ2-3; D not certain. Germline CDR1 and CDR2: GTSNPN and SVGIG (reference sequence). V was clipped by 2 bases and J by 5 bases, with 8 bases between them. CDR3 length equals 12 residues. The CDR3 is CAWSSYGDTQYF. DNA for the CDR3: TGTGCCTGGAGTAGTTATGGAGATACGCAGTATTTT. Filled out from reference TRBV30 and TRBJ2-3, the complete variable domain reads SQTIHQWPATLVQPVGSPLSLECTVEGTSNPNLYWYRQAAGRGLQLLFYSVGIGQISSEVPQNLSASRPQDRQFILSSKKLLLSDSGFYLCAWSSYGDTQYFGPGTRLTVL.

The J gene is TRBJ2-4, the V gene TRBV6-1; 7 bases are shared with TRBD2. This CDR3 comprises 14 residues. CDR1 MNHNS and CDR2 SASEGT come from the germline V gene. V was clipped by 1 base and J by 6 bases; unmatched bases: 3. CDR3 DNA: TGTGCCAGCAGTGAAGTGGGAGGGGCAAACATTCAGTACTTC. This encodes CASSEVGGANIQYF.